A selection of T cell receptor beta chains follows, all from one sample in a study of blood T cell repertoires in COVID-19. Assay used: immunoSEQ multiplex PCR; TCRdb lists only in-frame clones, some missing. The sample lists more than 70,000 clones, roughly 80% occurring once. The sample was peripheral blood. The receptors stem from a woman aged 65 to 85 with acute or convalescent COVID-19. Both conserved end residues are part of each CDR3. Some rows have no size entry. The others give once, few or many, or a class for an expanded clone.

V: TRBV7-8
size: NA
J: TRBJ2-7
CDR3: CASSFAQGNSYEQYF

V: TRBV19
size: once
J: TRBJ1-5
CDR3: CASSIDQNQPQHF

V: TRBV7-7
size: NA
J: TRBJ1-3
CDR3: CASSLEQGAKGNTIYF

V: TRBV11-2
size: NA
J: TRBJ1-3
CDR3: CASSALVGFSGNTIYF

V: TRBV25-1
size: NA
J: TRBJ2-7
CDR3: CASSEGTGYYEQYF

V: TRBV29-1
size: once
J: TRBJ1-2
CDR3: CSVIQGASGYTF

V: TRBV6-2/TRBV6-3
size: NA
J: TRBJ2-1
CDR3: CASSRLAGAYNEQFF

V: TRBV19
size: NA
J: TRBJ1-3
CDR3: CASSGDRVGNTIYF

V: TRBV7-3
size: NA
J: TRBJ1-1
CDR3: CASSSNGQGTEAFF

V: TRBV7-6
size: NA
J: TRBJ1-1
CDR3: CASSLGGQGRMNTEAFF

V: TRBV7-9
size: NA
J: TRBJ2-7
CDR3: CASSLPETYEQYF

V: TRBV3-1/TRBV3-2
size: NA
J: TRBJ1-1
CDR3: CASSQGLQQGREVTFF

V: TRBV2
size: NA
J: TRBJ1-1
CDR3: CASNRGMNTEAFF

V: TRBV3-1/TRBV3-2
size: NA
J: TRBJ1-3
CDR3: CASSLPGGTGGNTIYF

V: TRBV19
size: NA
J: TRBJ1-3
CDR3: CARGESGLSLSGNTIYF

V: TRBV6-6
size: few
J: TRBJ2-7
CDR3: CASSYSDRDAYEQYF

V: TRBV7-2
size: NA
J: TRBJ2-2
CDR3: CASSLPRGLLELFF

V: TRBV2
size: NA
J: TRBJ2-7
CDR3: CASSAGTGKYEQYF

V: TRBV10-3
size: NA
J: TRBJ2-2
CDR3: CAIKLAGDTGELFF

V: TRBV5-4
size: NA
J: TRBJ2-1
CDR3: CASSPGLAASNEQFF

V: TRBV4-2
size: NA
J: TRBJ1-3
CDR3: CASSQENPGTSGNTIYF

V: TRBV28
size: NA
J: TRBJ2-1
CDR3: CASSSGGPAGNEQFF

V: TRBV2
size: NA
J: TRBJ2-7
CDR3: CASSELVSEQYF

V: TRBV19
size: NA
J: TRBJ1-2
CDR3: CASSSSNRGRILGYTF

V: TRBV6-2/TRBV6-3
size: NA
J: TRBJ1-4
CDR3: CASSLTVYDEKLFF

V: TRBV4-1
size: NA
J: TRBJ2-2
CDR3: CASSPPAVRFAGELFF

V: TRBV7-8
size: NA
J: TRBJ1-1
CDR3: CASSWGGGKKNTEAFF

V: TRBV5-5
size: NA
J: TRBJ2-1
CDR3: CASSPLAGGYNEQFF

V: TRBV7-9
size: NA
J: TRBJ2-1
CDR3: CASSLIQRGNNEQFF

V: TRBV7-2
size: once
J: TRBJ2-3
CDR3: CASSLLRSDTQYF

V: TRBV6-2/TRBV6-3
size: NA
J: TRBJ1-2
CDR3: CASSYSTGSGYGYTF

V: TRBV6-2/TRBV6-3
size: NA
J: TRBJ2-1
CDR3: CASSYPPQSYNEQFF

V: TRBV5-8
size: NA
J: TRBJ2-2
CDR3: CASSLVSYTGELFF

V: TRBV18
size: few
J: TRBJ1-2
CDR3: CASSPPQREEYGYTF

V: TRBV14
size: NA
J: TRBJ2-2
CDR3: CASSQRGPAELFF

V: TRBV2
size: NA
J: TRBJ2-7
CDR3: CASRNNRGLGSEQYF

V: TRBV2
size: NA
J: TRBJ1-6
CDR3: CASSQGSYNSPLHF

V: TRBV27
size: NA
J: TRBJ2-7
CDR3: CASSRTQTADDLYEQYF

V: TRBV10-3
size: once
J: TRBJ2-7
CDR3: CAIRGTSASYEQYF